A selection of T cell receptor beta chains follows, all from one sample in a study of fetal regulatory T cell absence and autoimmunity. Data came from immunoSEQ multiplex PCR; TCRdb stores just in-frame clones and leaves some out. The sample carries some 44,000 clones, roughly four fifths recorded once. Sequencing was done on a sample of cord blood. Every receptor here comes from a newborn boy with IPEX syndrome. Each CDR3 is given with its conserved first and last residue.

j_call v_call cdr3_aa
TRBJ2-2 TRBV7-8 CASSFGQFSTANTGELFF
TRBJ1-2 TRBV4-2 CASSLPSDGYTF
TRBJ2-5 TRBV29-1 CSVGRGRETQYF
TRBJ2-5 TRBV19 CASSWTGGEETQYF
TRBJ2-5 TRBV5-1 CASSSAVAGEKTQYF
TRBJ2-3 TRBV11-3 CASSLALAGGTDTQYF
TRBJ2-2 TRBV15 CATSSIQGGNGELFF
TRBJ1-1 TRBV5-8 CASSLERFLNSYTEAFF
TRBJ2-2 TRBV2 CASSEGYNTGELFF
TRBJ1-6 TRBV2 CASSEVRNSPLHF
TRBJ2-2 TRBV7-9 CASSLGRANTGELFF
TRBJ1-1 TRBV2 CASMGRGAFF
TRBJ2-7 TRBV2 CASSESRTRRRSYEQYF
TRBJ1-1 TRBV5-5 CASSLAGNTEAFF
TRBJ2-5 TRBV9 CASSPQTTDRGEETQYF
TRBJ2-3 TRBV19 CASSIRLAGTDTQYF
TRBJ2-3 TRBV7-9 CASSPAEREVTDTQYF
TRBJ2-5 TRBV19 CASSIDLGGETQYF
TRBJ2-1 TRBV27 CASSELAGKNEQFF
TRBJ2-7 TRBV11-2 CASSPWTSGANYEQYF
TRBJ2-7 TRBV27 CASSSLASLHTYEQYF
TRBJ2-7 TRBV4-3 CASSQGPGRYYEQYF
TRBJ2-7 TRBV11-2 CASSYLGGAVLLPPYEQYF
TRBJ2-7 TRBV15 CATSRTLRSGTTYEQYF
TRBJ2-7 TRBV10-3 CAISEGTRDEQYF